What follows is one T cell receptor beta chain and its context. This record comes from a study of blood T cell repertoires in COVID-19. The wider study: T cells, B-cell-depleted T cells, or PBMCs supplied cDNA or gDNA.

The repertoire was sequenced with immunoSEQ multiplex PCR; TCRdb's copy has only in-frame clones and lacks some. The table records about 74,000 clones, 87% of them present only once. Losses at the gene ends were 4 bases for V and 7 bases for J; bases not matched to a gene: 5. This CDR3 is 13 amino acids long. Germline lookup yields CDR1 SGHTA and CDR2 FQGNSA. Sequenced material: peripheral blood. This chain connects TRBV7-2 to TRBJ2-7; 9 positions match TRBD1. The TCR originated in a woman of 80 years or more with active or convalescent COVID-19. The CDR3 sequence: CASSSNRGQEQYF. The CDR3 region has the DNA TGTGCCAGCAGCTCCAACAGGGGGCAAGAGCAGTACTTC. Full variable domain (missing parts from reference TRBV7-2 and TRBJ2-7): GAGVSQSPSNKVTEKGKDVELRCDPISGHTALYWYRQSLGQGLEFLIYFQGNSAPDKSGLPSDRFSAERTGGSVSTLTIQRTQQEDSAVYLCASSSNRGQEQYFGPGTRLTVT.